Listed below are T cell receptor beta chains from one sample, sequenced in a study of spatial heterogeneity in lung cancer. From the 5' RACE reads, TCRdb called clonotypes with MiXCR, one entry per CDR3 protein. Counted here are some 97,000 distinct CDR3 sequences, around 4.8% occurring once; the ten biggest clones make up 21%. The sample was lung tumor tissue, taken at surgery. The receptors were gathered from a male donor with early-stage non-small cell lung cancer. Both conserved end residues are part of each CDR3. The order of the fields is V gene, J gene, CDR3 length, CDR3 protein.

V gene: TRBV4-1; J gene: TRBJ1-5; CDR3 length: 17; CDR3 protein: CASSQDSGTFYSQPQHF
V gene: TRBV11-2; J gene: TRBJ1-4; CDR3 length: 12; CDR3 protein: CASSPSGEKLFF
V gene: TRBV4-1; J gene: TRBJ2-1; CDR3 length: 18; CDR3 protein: CASSPTGSVGAEGNEQFF
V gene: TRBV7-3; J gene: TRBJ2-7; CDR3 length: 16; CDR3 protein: CASSSWGWDLPYEQYF
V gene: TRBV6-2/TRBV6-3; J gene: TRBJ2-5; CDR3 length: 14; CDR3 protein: CASSPDWQQETQYF
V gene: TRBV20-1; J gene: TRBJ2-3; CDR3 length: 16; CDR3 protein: CSAKQGSTHSTDTQYF
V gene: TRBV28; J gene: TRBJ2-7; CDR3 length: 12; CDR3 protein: CASSFWRSEQYF
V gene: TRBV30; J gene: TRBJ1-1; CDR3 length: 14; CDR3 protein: CAWNAGLMNTEAFF
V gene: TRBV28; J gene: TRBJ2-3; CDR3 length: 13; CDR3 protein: CASSLFDGGTQYF
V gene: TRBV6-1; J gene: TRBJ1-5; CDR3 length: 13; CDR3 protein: CASSEGGSGPQHF
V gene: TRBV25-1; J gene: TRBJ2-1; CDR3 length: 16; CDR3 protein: CASSAFRGISTDEQFF
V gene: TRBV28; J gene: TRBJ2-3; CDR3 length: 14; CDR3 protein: CASTDLGGADTQYF
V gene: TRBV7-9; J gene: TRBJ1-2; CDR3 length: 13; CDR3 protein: CASSFDRSYGYTF
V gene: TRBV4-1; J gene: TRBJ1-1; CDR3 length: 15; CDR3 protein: CASSQDPLVATEAFF
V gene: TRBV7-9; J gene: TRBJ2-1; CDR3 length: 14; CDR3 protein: CASSFGFSSNEQFF
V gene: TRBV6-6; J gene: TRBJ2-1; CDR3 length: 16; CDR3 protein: CASTPQGTSSYNEQFF
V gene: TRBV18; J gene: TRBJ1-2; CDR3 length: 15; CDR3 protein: CASSPMESAIHGYTF
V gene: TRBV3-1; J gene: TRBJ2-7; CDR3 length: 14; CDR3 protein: CASSQDVRSDEQYF
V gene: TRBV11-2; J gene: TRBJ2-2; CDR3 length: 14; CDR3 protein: CASRGGGVDGELFF
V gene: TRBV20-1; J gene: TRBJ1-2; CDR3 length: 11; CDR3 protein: CSAGGQYGYTF
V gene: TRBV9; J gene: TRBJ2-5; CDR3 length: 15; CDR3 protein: CASSVSIRLGETQYF
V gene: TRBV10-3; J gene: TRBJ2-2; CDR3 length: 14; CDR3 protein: CAIQNQGAGGELFF
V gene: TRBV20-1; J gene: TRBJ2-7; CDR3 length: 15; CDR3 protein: CSAREAGSFLYEQYF
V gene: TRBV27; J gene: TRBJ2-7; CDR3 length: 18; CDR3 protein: CASSPREGLAGFSYEQYF
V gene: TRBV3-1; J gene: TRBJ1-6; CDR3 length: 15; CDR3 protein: CASSQVGTGNSPLHF
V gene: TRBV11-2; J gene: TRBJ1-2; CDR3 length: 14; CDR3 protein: CASSSGPGTYGYTF
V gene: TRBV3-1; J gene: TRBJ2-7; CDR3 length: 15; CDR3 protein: CASSQDLLRSYEQYF
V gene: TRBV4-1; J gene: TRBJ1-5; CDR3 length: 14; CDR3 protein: CASSQVYRGTPQHF
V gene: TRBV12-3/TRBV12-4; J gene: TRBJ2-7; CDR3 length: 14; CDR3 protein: CASRQPGGSYEQYF
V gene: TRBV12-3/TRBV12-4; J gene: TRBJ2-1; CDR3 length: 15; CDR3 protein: CASRPWSLADNEQFF
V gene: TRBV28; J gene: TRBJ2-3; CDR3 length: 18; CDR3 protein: CASSLLRIGRSSTDTQYF
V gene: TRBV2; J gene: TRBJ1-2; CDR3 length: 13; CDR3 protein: CASSEQPVDGYTF
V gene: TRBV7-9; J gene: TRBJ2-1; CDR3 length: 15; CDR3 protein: CASSPWTSEGNEQFF
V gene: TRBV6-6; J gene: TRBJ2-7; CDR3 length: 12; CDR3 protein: CASSLSGGEQYF
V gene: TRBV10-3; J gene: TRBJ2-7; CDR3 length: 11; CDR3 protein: CAIGTGYEQYF
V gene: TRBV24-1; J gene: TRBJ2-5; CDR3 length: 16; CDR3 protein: CATSDSGFSIQETQYF
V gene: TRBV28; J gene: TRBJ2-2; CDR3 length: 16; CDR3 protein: CASSLPDRGGTGELFF
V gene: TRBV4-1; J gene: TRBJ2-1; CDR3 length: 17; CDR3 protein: CASSQNFPGLAGEGQFF
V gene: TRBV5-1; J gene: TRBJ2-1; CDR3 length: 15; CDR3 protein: CASSLLPGTHNEQFF
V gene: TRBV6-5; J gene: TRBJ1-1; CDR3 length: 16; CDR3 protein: CASSYSPQSMNTEAFF
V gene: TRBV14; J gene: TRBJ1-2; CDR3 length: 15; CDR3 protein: CASSQTQGGNYGYTF
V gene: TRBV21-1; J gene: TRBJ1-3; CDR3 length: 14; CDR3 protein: CASSKGGSGNTIYF
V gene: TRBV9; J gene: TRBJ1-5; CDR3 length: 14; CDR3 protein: CASSDGGNYQPQHF
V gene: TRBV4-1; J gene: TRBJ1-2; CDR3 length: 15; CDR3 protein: CASSLEGHLNYGYTF
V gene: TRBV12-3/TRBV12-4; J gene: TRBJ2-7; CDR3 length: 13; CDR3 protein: CASTRRLTSAQYF
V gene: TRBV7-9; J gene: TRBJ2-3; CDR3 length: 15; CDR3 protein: CASSPTDLRTDTQYF
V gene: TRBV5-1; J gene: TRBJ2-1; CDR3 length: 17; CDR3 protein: CASSFGPLADAYNEQFF
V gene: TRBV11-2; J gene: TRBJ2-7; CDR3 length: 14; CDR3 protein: CASSSRTSASEQYF
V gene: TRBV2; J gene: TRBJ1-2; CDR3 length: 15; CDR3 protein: CASSEVETPEDGYTF
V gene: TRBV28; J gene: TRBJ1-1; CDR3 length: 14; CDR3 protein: CASSLPDRLIEAFF
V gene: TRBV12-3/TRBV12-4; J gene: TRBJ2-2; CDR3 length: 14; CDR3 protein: CASSPSMNTGELFF
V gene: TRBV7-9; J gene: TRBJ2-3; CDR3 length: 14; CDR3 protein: CASSSEWVEDTQYF
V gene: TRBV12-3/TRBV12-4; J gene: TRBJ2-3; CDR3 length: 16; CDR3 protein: CASSPSTGQDTDTQYF
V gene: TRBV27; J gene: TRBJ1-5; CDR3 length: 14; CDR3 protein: CASSLGGTNQPQHF
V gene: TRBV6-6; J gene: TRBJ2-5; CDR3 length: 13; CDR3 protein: CASSYRGGETQYF
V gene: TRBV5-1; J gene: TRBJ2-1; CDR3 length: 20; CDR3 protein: CASSPAGGLAGGPSYNEQFF
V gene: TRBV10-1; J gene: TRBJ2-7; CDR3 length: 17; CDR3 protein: CASSDFFVSRGPYEQYF